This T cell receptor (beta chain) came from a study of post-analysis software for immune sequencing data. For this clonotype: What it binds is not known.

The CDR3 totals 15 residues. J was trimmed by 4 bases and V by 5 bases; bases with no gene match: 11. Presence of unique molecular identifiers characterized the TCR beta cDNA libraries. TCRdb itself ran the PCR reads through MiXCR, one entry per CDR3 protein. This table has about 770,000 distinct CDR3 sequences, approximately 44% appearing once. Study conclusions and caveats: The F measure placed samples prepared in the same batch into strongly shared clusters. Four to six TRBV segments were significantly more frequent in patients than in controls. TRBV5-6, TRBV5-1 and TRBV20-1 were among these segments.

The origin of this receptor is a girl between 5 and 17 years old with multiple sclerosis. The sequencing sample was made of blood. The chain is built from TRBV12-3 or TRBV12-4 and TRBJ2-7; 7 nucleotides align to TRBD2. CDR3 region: CASSPQVGGPYEQYF. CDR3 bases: TGTGCCAGCAGTCCGCAAGTGGGAGGGCCGTACGAGCAGTACTTC.